This T cell receptor beta chain stems from a study of cytomegalovirus exposure and HLA in healthy donors. Notes on the study in general: The listing of roughly 160 TCR beta chains classed them as cytomegalovirus-associated.

Germline CDR1 and CDR2: SGHTA and FQGTGA. The CDR3 has 16 residues. Losses at the gene ends were 0 bases for V and 2 bases for J; bases not matched to a gene: 4. In regard to this clone: Its antigen remains unidentified.

Each donor was healthy, and each was a bone marrow donor. With 60 Vbeta and 13 Jbeta primers, the PCR was carried out. Profiling relied on immunoSEQ multiplex PCR, and the TCRdb table lists in-frame clones only, not all of them. The sample lists about 150,000 clones, over 65% occurring once. This TCR derives from a man aged 35-49 years in good health and CMV-seropositive. The chain carries TRBV7-3 and TRBJ2-1; 7 positions match TRBD2. Sequenced material: PBMCs. The DNA of the CDR3 is TGTGCCAGCAGCTTAACTGGCGGGAGCGCCTACAATGAGCAGTTCTTC. Protein: CASSLTGGSAYNEQFF.